This paragraph covers one T cell receptor beta chain sequence. Its antigen is unidentified. This specimen comes from a study of shared clonotypes between healthy human individuals. Overall study findings and caveats: Estimated richness was generally greater in naive than memory subsets. The naive CD4 repertoires of a handful of donors were compared, and approximately 4.5% of clonotypes were shared.

Generated by immunoSEQ multiplex PCR, the TCRdb table keeps only in-frame clones and is missing some. Of 1.5 million to 2.5 million clones listed, about 95% are singletons. V was pared by 6 bases and J by 4 bases, with 9 bases between. Per germline, CDR1 MDHEN and CDR2 SYDVKM. This CDR3 is built from 13 residues. Naive CD8 cells were CD45RO-negative, positively selected for CCR7, excluding terminally differentiated effector memory CD45RA+ cells. Donors had no recently reported acute infections or vaccinations and were HIV-negative. The receptor was derived from a man aged 18 to 30 in good health. The chain has TRBV28 and TRBJ2-2, with D possibly TRBD2 on 6 matching bases. Sample: naive CD8+ T cells sorted from blood. The CDR3 here is CASRLRGTGELFF. The CDR3 region has the DNA TGTGCCAGCAGGCTGCGGGGCACCGGGGAGCTGTTTTTT.